This entry lists 19 T cell receptor beta chains sequenced from one sample in a study of early T cells in non-severe SARS-CoV-2 infection. TCRdb fed the 5' RACE reads into MiXCR, producing one record per CDR3 protein. The sample consists of some 96,000 distinct CDR3 sequences, about 11% of them appearing once. This specimen was whole blood, taken at baseline. The receptors here all came from an adult who was a healthcare worker with PCR-confirmed SARS-CoV-2 infection or an uninfected control (not recorded which).

This chain connects TRBV18 to TRBJ2-3, with TRBD2 matching over 14 bases. Germline-derived CDR1 and CDR2 are KGHSH and LQKENI. The CDR3 extends over 21 amino acids. V gave up 6 bases and J gave up 2 bases; unmatched junction bases: 19. CDR3 coding DNA: TGTGCCAGCTCGCGCCAATTACCGGGACTAGCGGGGGTAACCGCCACAGATACGCAGTATTTT. This sequence encodes CASSRQLPGLAGVTATDTQYF.

CDR3 protein: CASSLWVNTEAFF. CDR3 nucleotides: TGTGCCAGCAGCTTATGGGTGAACACTGAAGCTTTCTTT. V usage is TRBV7-8 and J usage is TRBJ1-1, with D uncertain. CDR1 and CDR2 (germline): SGHVS, FQNEAQ. The CDR3 is 13 residues long. Deletions cut 2 bases from V and 0 bases from J, with 4 bases between.

Notes on this clonotype: At one end the junction does not follow the germline gene, possibly because of a read error. The chain links TRBV20-1 to TRBJ2-7; D might be TRBD2 (5 bases). This CDR3 comprises 11 residues. Germline V CDR1 and CDR2: DFQATT, SNEGSKA (reference sequence). DNA for the CDR3: TGCGGAACTAGACATTCCTACGAGCGGTACTTC. It encodes CGTRHSYERYF.

This clonotype was counted only a few times. This chain uses TRBV10-1 with TRBJ2-7; no firm D call. The CDR3 contains 10 residues. Germline V gene lookup returns CDR1 WNHNN and CDR2 SYGVQD (reference sequence). Trimming removed 7 bases from V and 3 bases from J, with 4 bases in between. The CDR3 region is CASTDYEQYF. Written as DNA, the CDR3 is TGCGCCAGCACAGACTACGAGCAGTACTTC.

This clonotype was picked up many times. The chain combines TRBV6-2 or TRBV6-3 with TRBJ1-5; D ambiguous. Germline CDR1 is MNHEY and CDR2 is SVGEGT. The CDR3 contains 13 residues. V was clipped by 2 bases and J by 4 bases, with 6 bases between them. The CDR3: CASSYAENQPQHF. CDR3 in DNA: TGTGCCAGCAGTTACGCGGAAAATCAGCCCCAGCATTTT.

This clonotype occurred many times. The chain couples TRBV30 to TRBJ1-4, with 9 bases that match TRBD1. Germline lookup yields CDR1 GTSNPN and CDR2 SVGIG (reference sequence). V gave up 1 base and J gave up 8 bases; unmatched junction bases: 11. The CDR3 contains 16 residues. CDR3 sequence: CAWSGTSTGGTEKLFF. The CDR3 DNA is TGTGCCTGGAGTGGAACCTCGACAGGGGGTACGGAAAAACTGTTTTTT.

CDR3 protein: CASTDYMGTEAFF. The CDR3 DNA is TGTGCCAGCACCGATTACATGGGCACTGAAGCTTTCTTT. J is TRBJ1-1 and V is TRBV6-1; unclear D gene. The CDR3 totals 13 residues. Trimming shortened V by 7 bases and J by 4 bases, and 13 bases separated the two germline ends. Germline assignment: CDR1 MNHNS and CDR2 SASEGT.

This clonotype was picked up many times. The V and J genes are TRBV4-2 and TRBJ1-5; 7 bases map to TRBD1. The CDR3 spans 13 residues. In germline, CDR1 is LGHNA, CDR2 YNFKEQ. The V segment lost 3 bases and the J segment 5 bases; nucleotides outside the gene matches: 1. Here the CDR3 DNA reads TGTGCCAGCAGCCATACAGGGGATCAGCCCCAGCATTTT. Translation gives CASSHTGDQPQHF.

This clonotype turned up a few times. The chain has TRBV12-5 and TRBJ2-7, with D perhaps TRBD1 or TRBD2 (5 bases each). The V and J ends lost 7 bases and 6 bases respectively, with 22 bases between them. CDR3 length equals 15 residues. Germline V lookup: CDR1 LGHNT, CDR2 FRNRAP. The CDR3 bases are TGTGCTAGTGCCTTCCAAGGCACCGGGGACGGCGAGCAGTACTTC. Translating it yields CASAFQGTGDGEQYF.

The chain joins TRBV27 to TRBJ1-2; tentatively, D is TRBD1 (5 bases). This CDR3 is built from 15 residues. Germline lookup yields CDR1 MNHEY and CDR2 SMNVEV (reference sequence). V gave up 10 bases and J gave up 7 bases, with 25 bases separating them. The CDR3 spells CANSPNVGSGAGYTF. The CDR3 DNA is TGTGCCAACAGCCCAAACGTGGGCTCCGGGGCTGGCTACACCTTC.

This clonotype was detected only a few times. This chain joins TRBV5-8 and TRBJ2-2; D unclear. The V gene lost 0 bases and the J gene lost 4 bases, with 10 bases spanning the gap. This CDR3 is built from 15 residues. CDR1 is SGHTS, CDR2 YDEGEE, per germline. DNA of the CDR3: TGTGCCAGCAGCTTGGGGTCTGTAGCCACCGGGGAGCTGTTTTTT. This sequence encodes CASSLGSVATGELFF.

In this sample, this clonotype turned up a few times. The gene calls are TRBV18 and TRBJ2-7, with 8 nucleotides matching TRBD2. CDR3 length: 14 amino acids. V was pared by 3 bases and J by 3 bases, with 4 bases of the junction left unmatched. The germline gives CDR1 KGHSH, CDR2 LQKENI. Here the CDR3 reads CASSPGLVNYEQYF. DNA for the CDR3: TGTGCCAGCTCACCGGGACTAGTAAACTACGAGCAGTACTTC.

V and J are TRBV20-1 and TRBJ2-1, with 9 bases aligning to TRBD2. This CDR3 spans 18 amino acids. V dropped 0 bases and J dropped 5; count of bases not matched to a gene: 14. From germline, CDR1 is DFQATT and CDR2 SNEGSKA (reference sequence). CDR3 DNA: TGCAGTGCTAGAGACCCGGTTAACGCGGGGGGGCCCCACAATGAGCAGTTCTTC. Amino acids: CSARDPVNAGGPHNEQFF.

The chain couples TRBV29-1 to TRBJ2-1; TRBD2 is a possible D gene (5 bases). Germline-derived CDR1 and CDR2 are SQVTM and ANQGSEA. Trimming took 5 bases from V and 5 from J, leaving 19 bases between them. The CDR3 has 15 amino acids. The CDR3 reads CSVYPPGYLNNEQFF. CDR3 nucleotides: TGCAGCGTTTACCCCCCGGGGTATCTTAACAATGAGCAGTTCTTC.

This clonotype came up a few times. The chain couples TRBV4-1 to TRBJ2-5; 7 bases align to TRBD2. Germline assignment: CDR1 MGHRA and CDR2 YSYEKL. The CDR3 spans 14 residues. Trimming cost V 7 bases and J 4 bases; bases outside gene matches: 9. CDR3 loop: CASKATVAGETQYF. The CDR3 DNA reads TGCGCCAGCAAGGCCACTGTAGCGGGAGAGACCCAGTACTTC.

This clonotype was seen more than once but under ten times. The rearrangement links TRBV7-2 to TRBJ2-3; no reliable D call. CDR3 length: 12 residues. Trimming shortened V by 1 base and J by 4 bases, and 3 bases separated the two germline ends. Germline V gene data show CDR1 as SGHTA and CDR2 as FQGNSA. The CDR3 sequence is CASSLEADTQYF. CDR3 nucleotides: TGTGCCAGCAGCTTAGAAGCAGATACGCAGTATTTT. Looking up the rest from reference TRBV7-2 and TRBJ2-3 gives the full variable domain: GAGVSQSPSNKVTEKGKDVELRCDPISGHTALYWYRQSLGQGLEFLIYFQGNSAPDKSGLPSDRFSAERTGGSVSTLTIQRTQQEDSAVYLCASSLEADTQYFGPGTRLTVL.

V and J are TRBV7-2 and TRBJ1-6; tentative D call: TRBD1 (5 bases). The CDR3 loop spans 14 amino acids. The V end was cut by 1 base, the J end by 10 bases, with 11 bases between. The germline CDR1 and CDR2 sequences are SGHTA and FQGNSA. CDR3 coding DNA: TGTGCCAGCAGCTTAGAGGCGAGGGACTCACCCCTCCACTTT. Its translation: CASSLEARDSPLHF.

The chain couples TRBV7-9 to TRBJ2-2, with D perhaps TRBD1 or TRBD2 (5 bases each). The CDR3 runs 14 residues. Germline V lookup: CDR1 SEHNR, CDR2 FQNEAQ (reference sequence). Trimming left V 2 bases short and J 6 bases short, with 10 bases between. Here the CDR3 DNA reads TGTGCCAGCAGCTTACCGCCGGGACCCGGGGAGCTGTTTTTT. It specifies CASSLPPGPGELFF.

This chain connects TRBV12-3 or TRBV12-4 to TRBJ2-1; no clear D gene. Trimming removed 3 bases from V and 3 bases from J, with 9 bases in between. This CDR3 is built from 14 residues. CDR3 sequence reads: CASSFIRSYNEQFF. In DNA, the CDR3 is TGTGCCAGCAGTTTTATTAGGAGCTACAATGAGCAGTTCTTC.